This T cell receptor beta chain emerged from a study of CD8+ T cells in alopecia areata (dated by TCRdb to the late 2010s). With respect to the entire study: The treated patients took part in an open-label pilot trial in which moderate-to-severe alopecia areata was treated with oral tofacitinib at 5 to 10 mg twice daily. Tofacitinib was given for 6 to 18 months, followed by 6 months of follow-up off drug to assess delayed response and recurrence. In humans, TCRbeta sequencing was performed on scalp tissue and on sorted CD4+ and CD8+ peripheral blood T cells from healthy controls and from patients with patchy or totalis/universalis alopecia areata. Scalp clonality was compared among normal scalp (n=4), patchy alopecia areata scalp (n=8), and alopecia totalis/universalis scalp (n=8). immunoSEQ multiplex PCR using 35 Vbeta forward primers and 13 Jbeta reverse primers was used to amplify TCRbeta CDR3 regions. In treated patients, disease severity was measured using the SALT score, which gives the percentage of scalp surface area affected. High-throughput TCRbeta sequencing was used to examine T cell clonal expansion in alopecia areata in both the C3H/HeJ mouse model and human patients. Tofacitinib-treated patients had biopsies at baseline and at 4 and 24 weeks of treatment, with a later scalp biopsy in several patients. RNA was obtained with the PAXgene miRNA kit for fixed scalp, the miRNeasy kit for PBMCs, and the RNeasy kit for mouse skin.

The label giving this sample's treatment or condition can be read as: oral pan-JAK inhibitor, 5-10 mg twice daily. Lesional scalp punch biopsies and peripheral blood were obtained from alopecia areata patients. After PBMCs were isolated by density centrifugation and stained for CD3, CD4 and CD8, a FACSAria was used to sort CD4+ and CD8+ T cells. The method was the immunoSEQ multiplex PCR assay. RNA was extracted from all samples and reverse transcribed into cDNA, which served as template for TCR sequencing. First-strand cDNA was synthesized using SuperScript III with a 2:1 mix of oligo-dT and random hexamers. Amplification bias was assessed with a synthetic immune receptor repertoire, and residual bias was removed computationally. Concerning the study's data processing: Raw reads were preprocessed for error removal, and CDR3 was defined according to IMGT conventions as running from the conserved cysteine to phenylalanine. Clonality was computed as 1 minus the Shannon entropy, with the entropy normalized by log2 of the number of productive unique TCRs. Whether each scalp clone was CD4 or CD8 was inferred by checking scalp TCRbeta sequences against the CD4 and CD8 repertoires from sorted blood. As stored in TCRdb, this immuneACCESS dataset retains in-frame rearrangements with V and J assigned. A fraction of the clones does not appear; measured against another copy, unresolved V genes explain less than half of the discrepancy, and the remainder lacks a known reason. The D gene and trimming were derived from the DNA, and the V and J assignments and clone size from that table. This sample comprises 150,000 to 200,000 clones, under 80% of them detected only once. Jointly, the top ten make up about 1.3% of the sample.

As for this clone: There is no known antigen for this receptor. Base qualities are not recorded, but no much larger clone differs from it by a single base.

Overall study results and their limits: Shared TCR sequences between patients were less evident than in mice, which may be partly attributable to HLA diversity in the patient population. The treated cohort was small, with a single nonresponder, so links between baseline CD8+ expansion and response need larger studies. Lesional scalp, especially in alopecia totalis/universalis, showed higher clonality and more expanded CD8+ clones than normal scalp, suggesting antigenic drive. Many expanded lesional clones persisted in scalp and blood during tofacitinib treatment, which may partly explain relapse after stopping treatment. Tofacitinib significantly lowered scalp clonality and the number of expanded CD8+ clones among the top 100 scalp clones. Resident alphabeta T cells in normal human skin are also sequenced, complicating scalp TCR repertoire analysis, unlike mouse skin dominated by gammadelta T cells.

Between the V and J ends, shortened by 4 bases and 3 bases respectively, the junction contains 11 bases. From the cysteine up to the phenylalanine, the CDR3 has a length of 14 residues. The DNA shown is the 42-base CDR3, in frame from base 1. Reading the germline V gene gives CDR1 SGHRS and CDR2 YFSETQ. The sequence was obtained from a human donor with alopecia areata. Sequenced here: CD4+ T cells sorted from blood, sampled between weeks 49 and 50, from a patient treated with tofacitinib. The chain couples TRBV5-1 to TRBJ2-1; no D segment can be confidently identified. The nucleotide sequence is given as TGCGCCAGCAGCCTTCCCGACTTCTACAATGAGCAGTTCTTC. It encodes CASSLPDFYNEQFF.